The source of this TCR beta chain is a study of identical twins. Template switching (which added a universal primer site) was used, and cDNA carried unique molecular identifiers. TCRdb ran MiXCR on the 5' RACE reads and lists one entry per CDR3 protein. Here the sample spans roughly 200,000 distinct CDR3 sequences, approximately 8.3% being singletons. With regard to this clonotype: Antigen: not known.

Study-level points and caveats: Monozygotic twin pairs showed more out-of-frame TCR alpha sharing than models estimated. Twins shared beta out-of-frame sequences in excess, but this excess was weaker. Those out-of-frame alpha sequences shared by twins showed an excess of low generation probability.

The same data also contributed to another study, on yellow fever vaccine responses in identical twins.

The source is a woman aged 18-29 years in good health. The sequenced sample consisted of memory (CD45RO+) T cells sorted from blood.

Here the CDR3 DNA reads TGCAGTGCTAGACCGGCGGGTTTCTACGAGCAGTACTTC. This translates into CSARPAGFYEQYF. The chain couples TRBV20-1 to TRBJ2-7; maybe TRBD2 (5 bases). Germline CDR1 and CDR2: DFQATT and SNEGSKA (reference sequence). V was shortened by 2 bases and J by 3 bases, with 11 bases between the two germline ends. The CDR3 loop spans 13 amino acids.